Sequencing of this T cell receptor (beta chain) was carried out in a study of shared clonotypes between healthy human individuals. Clones were read by immunoSEQ multiplex PCR, and TCRdb kept only the in-frame ones, dropping some. The table shows some 1,100,000 clones, with around three quarters occurring only once. Germline CDR1 is SGDLS and CDR2 is YYNGEE. This CDR3 spans 16 amino acids. V was cut by 0 bases and J by 4 bases, with 16 bases left in between. Sequencing used memory CD4+ T cells from PBMCs. Subset described: CD45RA-negative fraction. The receptor's source is a man aged 18 to 30 in good health. Some clones in this sample may be carry-over from other donors' samples. The chain recombines TRBV9 with TRBJ1-2; D may be TRBD1 (5 bases). The CDR3 here is CASSVDFLGGSYGYTF. CDR3 coding DNA: TGTGCCAGCAGCGTAGATTTTCTGGGGGGGTCCTATGGCTACACCTTC.